The 32 T cell receptor beta chains below all came from one sample that was sequenced in a study of blood T cell repertoires in COVID-19. TCRdb keeps only in-frame clones here, not all; method: immunoSEQ multiplex PCR. The sample lists 150,000 to 200,000 clones, around 85% occurring once. Source material: peripheral blood. Receptors were obtained from an elderly woman with acute or convalescent COVID-19.

The chain employs TRBV9 and TRBJ2-3; D is ambiguous. Trimming pared 2 bases from V and 3 bases from J, leaving 10 bases between. Germline V CDR1 and CDR2: SGDLS, YYNGEE. CDR3 length: 14 amino acids. The CDR3 DNA is TGTGCCAGCAGCGTGCGAGCTGTGACAGATACGCAGTATTTT. Protein: CASSVRAVTDTQYF.

The chain carries TRBV6-5 and TRBJ1-1; TRBD1 is a possible D gene (5 bases). Germline CDR1 is MNHEY and CDR2 is SVGAGI. The CDR3 runs 15 residues. V was pared by 2 bases and J by 0 bases, with 10 bases between. CDR3 sequence (DNA): TGTGCCAGCAGTTACCCCCAGGGTGTGAACACTGAAGCTTTCTTT. Translated: CASSYPQGVNTEAFF.

This chain uses TRBV19 with TRBJ2-7, with D maybe TRBD1 (5 bases). Germline V gene lookup returns CDR1 LNHDA and CDR2 SQIVND (reference sequence). Trimming shortened V by 3 bases and J by 2 bases, and 8 bases separated the two germline ends. CDR3 length: 13 residues. DNA for the CDR3: TGTGCCAGTAGTATGACAGCAGCCTACGAGCAGTACTTC. Its translation is CASSMTAAYEQYF. Combining the CDR3 with reference TRBV19 and TRBJ2-7 gives the whole variable domain DGGITQSPKYLFRKEGQNVTLSCEQNLNHDAMYWYRQDPGQGLRLIYYSQIVNDFQKGDIAEGYSVSREKKESFPLTVTSAQKNPTAFYLCASSMTAAYEQYFGPGTRLTVT.

V usage is TRBV24-1 and J usage is TRBJ2-7; 11 nucleotides match TRBD1. Looked up from germline, CDR1 is KGHDR and CDR2 is SFDVKD. J was trimmed by 6 bases and V by 3 bases; bases with no gene match: 9. The CDR3 consists of 16 residues. CDR3 in DNA: TGTGCCACCAGTGATCAACGGACAGGGGGCCTGTCCGAGCAGTACTTC. Residues: CATSDQRTGGLSEQYF.

This clone has just one count. This chain links TRBV7-2 with TRBJ1-3; 10 bases agree with TRBD1. CDR3 size: 17 residues. The V gene's germline CDR1 is SGHTA and CDR2 FQGNSA. The V segment lost 0 bases and the J segment 4 bases; nucleotides outside the gene matches: 6. CDR3 protein: CASSLAWDRGTGNTIYF. The CDR3 bases are TGTGCCAGCAGCTTAGCGTGGGACAGGGGTACAGGAAACACCATATATTTT.

The V call is TRBV7-8, the J call TRBJ2-3, with a possible D match to TRBD2 (6 bases). The V end lost 1 base, the J end lost 5 bases, and 16 bases lay between the germline ends. CDR3 length equals 16 residues. In germline, CDR1 is SGHVS, CDR2 FQNEAQ. The CDR3 coding sequence is TGTGCCAGCAGCTTAGGGACTACAAGCTTGCGAGATACGCAGTATTTT. Its translation is CASSLGTTSLRDTQYF.

V and J are TRBV10-2 and TRBJ1-2, with 10 positions matching TRBD1. Germline V gene data show CDR1 as WSHSY and CDR2 as SAAADI. This CDR3 contains 16 residues. V lost 0 bases to trimming and J lost 4 bases; unmatched junction nucleotides: 5. In nucleotides, the CDR3 is TGCGCCAGCAGTGAGTCAGGAGGACAGGGGGTCTATGGCTACACCTTC. It encodes CASSESGGQGVYGYTF.

The chain combines TRBV14 with TRBJ2-7; TRBD2 matches at 8 bases. Germline V gene data show CDR1 as SGHDN and CDR2 as FVKESK. V gave up 4 bases and J gave up 4 bases; unmatched junction bases: 6. There are 14 residues in the CDR3. The DNA for the CDR3 is TGTGCCAGCAGCCCCGGACTAGCTCCTTACGAGCAGTACTTC. It encodes CASSPGLAPYEQYF.

There are a few counts of this clone. The rearrangement joins TRBV6-4 to TRBJ2-2; no reliable D call. The CDR3 is 14 residues long. The germline V and J ends were trimmed by 3 bases and 5 bases, with 10 bases remaining between them. Germline V gene data show CDR1 as MRHNA and CDR2 as SNTAGT. In nucleotides, the CDR3 is TGTGCCAGCAGTGAGAGTTCCGATACCGGGGAGCTGTTTTTT. Its protein product is CASSESSDTGELFF.

V usage is TRBV5-1 and J usage is TRBJ2-2, with D tentatively TRBD1 (6 bases). The length of the CDR3 is 15 residues. The V gene lost 0 bases and the J gene lost 0 bases, with 6 bases spanning the gap. Germline V CDR1 and CDR2: SGHRS, YFSETQ. CDR3 nucleotide sequence: TGCGCCAGCAGCTTGGGGACAGCGAACACCGGGGAGCTGTTTTTT. Translated: CASSLGTANTGELFF.

Comments on this clone: Possible read error: a much larger clone is one base away. The sample holds other DNA sequences that translate to the same CDR3. The V and J genes are TRBV15 and TRBJ1-2, with D unclear. This CDR3 is built from 13 residues. CDR1 LNHNV and CDR2 YYDKDF come from the germline V gene (reference sequence). V dropped 0 bases and J dropped 6 bases, with 8 bases sitting between them. This CDR3 reads CATSREEGDGYTF. For the CDR3, the DNA is TGTGCCACCAGCAGAGAAGAGGGTGATGGCTACACCTTC.

As to this clone: A junction boundary mismatches the germline segment, possibly from a read error. The chain has TRBV4-1 and TRBJ1-4; D unresolved. The CDR3 spans 13 residues. The germline V gene encodes CDR1 MGHRA and CDR2 YSYEKL. In nucleotides, the CDR3 is TGCGCCAGCGGCCAGGTCGGGGTGGAAAAACTGTTTTTT. This encodes CASGQVGVEKLFF.

V usage is TRBV5-8 and J usage is TRBJ1-2; no reliable D call. Germline CDR1 and CDR2: SGHTS and YDEGEE. Trimming took off 1 base at V and 4 bases at J, with 20 bases between the two ends. The CDR3 covers 17 residues. CDR3 amino acids: CASSLSDLLARIYGYTF. The CDR3 nucleotides are TGTGCCAGCAGCTTGTCCGACCTCTTGGCCAGGATCTATGGCTACACCTTC.

This clone was counted once. This same CDR3 is encoded by further DNA sequences in the sample. This chain links TRBV5-6 with TRBJ1-1; 7 nucleotides align to TRBD1. The CDR3 consists of 13 residues. V gave up 0 bases and J gave up 5 bases; unmatched junction bases: 1. Per germline, CDR1 SGHDT and CDR2 YYEEEE. The chain's CDR3 is CASSLDRGTEAFF. The CDR3 DNA reads TGTGCCAGCAGCTTGGACAGGGGAACTGAAGCTTTCTTT.

Only a few counts were recorded for this clone. This chain joins TRBV18 and TRBJ2-7; D not certain. This CDR3 is built from 13 residues. The germline gives CDR1 KGHSH, CDR2 LQKENI. V was pared by 5 bases and J by 1 base, with 9 bases between. The CDR3 nucleotides read TGTGCCAGCTCATTGACGGGTTCCTACGAGCAGTACTTC. Protein: CASSLTGSYEQYF.

The CDR3 sequence is CAINTGGTEAFF. The DNA for the CDR3 is TGTGCCATTAATACAGGGGGCACTGAAGCTTTCTTT. The chain uses TRBV10-3 and TRBJ1-1, with 8 bases lining up with TRBD1. The V gene end was trimmed by 9 bases and the J gene end by 4 bases; junction bases not matched to a gene: 4. Germline V CDR1 and CDR2: ENHRY, SYGVKD. There are 12 residues in the CDR3.

The chain uses TRBV2 and TRBJ1-2; no clear D gene. CDR3 length equals 15 residues. The germline V gene has CDR1 SNHLY and CDR2 FYNNEI. The V end lost 8 bases, the J end lost 0 bases, and 16 bases lay between the germline ends. The CDR3: CASLPSVSSNYGYTF. CDR3 coding DNA: TGTGCCAGCCTTCCCTCCGTGAGCTCTAACTATGGCTACACCTTC.

The genes are TRBV30 and TRBJ1-6, with a weak D call TRBD1 (5 bases). The CDR3 is 16 residues long. Trimming pared 2 bases from V and 1 base from J, leaving 12 bases between. Looked up from germline, CDR1 is GTSNPN and CDR2 is SVGIG (reference sequence). The CDR3 is CAWSPPGKSYNSPLHF. The CDR3 nucleotides are TGTGCCTGGAGTCCCCCAGGGAAATCCTATAATTCACCCCTCCACTTT.

The J gene is TRBJ2-1, the V gene TRBV19; weak D call: TRBD2 (6 bases). The CDR3 sequence is 15 residues long. V was cut by 3 bases and J by 4 bases, with 13 bases left in between. Germline values: CDR1 LNHDA, CDR2 SQIVND (reference sequence). The chain's CDR3 is CASSMGRESYNEQFF. In DNA form, the CDR3 reads TGTGCCAGTAGTATGGGGCGGGAATCTTACAATGAGCAGTTCTTC.

The CDR3 reads CASSYSDRGHYGYTF. The CDR3 nucleotides read TGTGCCAGCAGTTACTCGGACAGGGGCCACTATGGCTACACCTTC. The genes are TRBV6-5 and TRBJ1-2; 9 bases match TRBD1. Germline trimming cut 0 bases from V and 3 bases from J; bases unmatched to any gene: 2. The CDR3 has 15 residues. Germline V lookup: CDR1 MNHEY, CDR2 SVGAGI.

The chain combines TRBV19 with TRBJ2-7, with D perhaps matching TRBD1 (7 bases). Trimming left V 3 bases short and J 5 bases short, with 17 bases between. The CDR3 extends over 15 amino acids. Germline CDR1 LNHDA, CDR2 SQIVND (reference sequence). The CDR3 sequence is CASSMGLGQGDEQYF. The DNA for the CDR3 is TGTGCCAGTAGTATGGGACTGGGCCAGGGGGACGAGCAGTACTTC.

This chain uses TRBV7-9 with TRBJ1-4, with D possibly TRBD1 on 6 matching bases. Per germline, CDR1 SEHNR and CDR2 FQNEAQ (reference sequence). V was trimmed by 6 bases and J by 8 bases, leaving 19 bases between them. CDR3 length: 15 residues. As DNA, the CDR3 is TGTGCCAGCAGTTATCGCCAGGGGCGAACGGAAAAACTGTTTTTT. Translation gives CASSYRQGRTEKLFF.

On this clone: Sequence at one end of the junction differs from germline and may be a read error. The V call is TRBV12-3 or TRBV12-4, the J call TRBJ1-4, with D unclear. This CDR3 has 13 residues. The CDR3: CASSLRTIEKLFF. Here the CDR3 DNA reads TGTGCCAGCAGTTTACGGACTATTGAAAAACTGTTTTTT.

The chain joins TRBV27 to TRBJ1-1, with D unresolved. The CDR3 sequence is 16 residues long. The V gene's germline CDR1 is MNHEY and CDR2 SMNVEV (reference sequence). V lost 2 bases to trimming and J lost 3 bases, with 16 bases between them. CDR3 sequence (DNA): TGTGCCAGCAGTTTAATGGGCCCTGTATTGGACACTGAAGCTTTCTTT. Translated, it gives CASSLMGPVLDTEAFF.

The rearrangement uses TRBV7-2 and TRBJ2-6; a possible D gene is TRBD1 (6 bases). Germline V lookup: CDR1 SGHTA, CDR2 FQGNSA. V was cut by 2 bases and J by 0 bases, with 11 bases left in between. The CDR3 runs to 17 residues. The CDR3 region is CASSLTGLGSGANVLTF. The CDR3 bases are TGTGCCAGCAGCTTAACAGGGTTGGGCTCTGGGGCCAACGTCCTGACTTTC.

This clone was picked up one time. The chain has TRBV7-9 and TRBJ2-7, with D perhaps matching TRBD2 (6 bases). The CDR3 sequence is 17 residues long. V was clipped by 2 bases and J by 3 bases, with 20 bases between them. Germline V gene lookup returns CDR1 SEHNR and CDR2 FQNEAQ (reference sequence). In DNA, the CDR3 is TGTGCCAGCAGCTTATTCGGGGGAGACGGAACCTTCTACGAGCAGTACTTC. It translates to CASSLFGGDGTFYEQYF.

This chain joins TRBV4-2 and TRBJ2-2; TRBD2 aligns across 7 bases. Per germline, CDR1 LGHNA and CDR2 YNFKEQ. Trimming cost V 8 bases and J 6 bases; bases outside gene matches: 6. The CDR3 loop spans 13 amino acids. CDR3 nucleotides: TGTGCCAGCCGCTCGGCGGGGGCCGGGGAGCTGTTTTTT. It is translated as CASRSAGAGELFF.

The chain has TRBV7-2 and TRBJ2-3, with a tentative D call TRBD2 (6 bases). Germline-derived CDR1 and CDR2 are SGHTA and FQGNSA. V lost 4 bases and J 3 bases, leaving 11 bases between the germline ends. The CDR3 totals 14 residues. The CDR3 spells CASSSSGRTDTQYF. The CDR3 nucleotides are TGTGCCAGCAGCTCGAGCGGGCGGACAGATACGCAGTATTTT.

The rearrangement uses TRBV27 and TRBJ1-6; D is unresolved. From germline, CDR1 is MNHEY and CDR2 SMNVEV (reference sequence). The CDR3 covers 16 residues. The germline V and J ends were trimmed by 6 bases and 7 bases, with 19 bases remaining between them. CDR3 sequence: CASRSSSSAPNSPLHF. DNA for the CDR3: TGTGCCAGCAGGTCCTCTTCCAGCGCCCCCAATTCACCCCTCCACTTT.

This clone has more than one count but fewer than ten. The chain recombines TRBV5-1 with TRBJ1-1; unclear D gene. V was trimmed by 0 bases and J by 0 bases, leaving 9 bases between them. Looked up from germline, CDR1 is SGHRS and CDR2 is YFSETQ. The CDR3 length is 15 residues. CDR3 protein: CASSLAAGMNTEAFF. DNA of the CDR3: TGCGCCAGCAGCTTGGCCGCGGGCATGAACACTGAAGCTTTCTTT.

This clone was seen just once. The V gene is TRBV7-2, the J gene TRBJ2-5, with D tentatively TRBD1 (5 bases). Germline CDR1 is SGHTA and CDR2 is FQGNSA. With 7 bases removed from V and 4 bases from J, the gap between germline ends came to 13 bases. The CDR3 is 13 amino acids. CDR3 residues: CASTELQGETQYF. For the CDR3, the DNA is TGTGCCAGCACCGAGCTTCAGGGAGAGACCCAGTACTTC.

This chain links TRBV7-2 with TRBJ2-7; D ambiguous. Germline V gene sequence: CDR1 SGHTA, CDR2 FQGNSA. The V end was cut by 5 bases, the J end by 1 base, with 9 bases between. The CDR3 covers 13 residues. The DNA of the CDR3 is TGTGCCAGCAGCGCTAGACCGTCCTACGAGCAGTACTTC. This codes for CASSARPSYEQYF.